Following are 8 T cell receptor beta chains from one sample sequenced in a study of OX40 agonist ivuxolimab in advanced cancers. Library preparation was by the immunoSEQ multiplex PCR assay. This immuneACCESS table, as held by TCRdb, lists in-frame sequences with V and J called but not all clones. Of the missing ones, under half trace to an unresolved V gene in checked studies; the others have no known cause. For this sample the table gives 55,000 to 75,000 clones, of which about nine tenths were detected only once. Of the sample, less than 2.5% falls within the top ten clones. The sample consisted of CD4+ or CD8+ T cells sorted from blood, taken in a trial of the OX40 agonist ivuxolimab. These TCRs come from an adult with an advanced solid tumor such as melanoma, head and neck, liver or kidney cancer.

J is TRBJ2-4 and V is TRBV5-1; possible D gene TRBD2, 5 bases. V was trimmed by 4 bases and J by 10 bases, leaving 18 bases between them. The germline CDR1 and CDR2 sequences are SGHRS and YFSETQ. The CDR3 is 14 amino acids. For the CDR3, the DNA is TGCGCCAGCAGCCCTCTTTCCAACTGGGAGATTCAGTACTTC. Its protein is CASSPLSNWEIQYF.

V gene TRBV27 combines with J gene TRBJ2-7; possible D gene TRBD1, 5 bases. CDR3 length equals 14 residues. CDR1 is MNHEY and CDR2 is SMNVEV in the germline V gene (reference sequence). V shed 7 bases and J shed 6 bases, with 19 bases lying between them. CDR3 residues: CASTTSRGWGEQYF. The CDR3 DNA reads TGTGCCAGCACCACATCTAGGGGCTGGGGCGAGCAGTACTTC.

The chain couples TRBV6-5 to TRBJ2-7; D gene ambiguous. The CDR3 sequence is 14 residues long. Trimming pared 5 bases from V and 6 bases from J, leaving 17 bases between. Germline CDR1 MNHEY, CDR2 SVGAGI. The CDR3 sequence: CASSERNRRGEQYF. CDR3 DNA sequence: TGTGCCAGCAGTGAAAGAAACCGCCGCGGCGAGCAGTACTTC.

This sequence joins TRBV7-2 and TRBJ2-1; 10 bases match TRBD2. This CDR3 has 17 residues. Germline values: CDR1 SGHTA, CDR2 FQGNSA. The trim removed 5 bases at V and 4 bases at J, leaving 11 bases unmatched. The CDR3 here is CASSLPAGGPGYNEQFF. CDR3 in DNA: TGTGCCAGCAGCCTGCCAGCGGGAGGGCCAGGGTACAATGAGCAGTTCTTC.

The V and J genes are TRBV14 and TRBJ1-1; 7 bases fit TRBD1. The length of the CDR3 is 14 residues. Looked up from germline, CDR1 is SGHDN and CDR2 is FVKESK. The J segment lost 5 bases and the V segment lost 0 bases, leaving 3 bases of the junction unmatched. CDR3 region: CASSQDLQGTEAFF. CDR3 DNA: TGTGCCAGCAGCCAAGATTTACAGGGGACTGAAGCTTTCTTT.

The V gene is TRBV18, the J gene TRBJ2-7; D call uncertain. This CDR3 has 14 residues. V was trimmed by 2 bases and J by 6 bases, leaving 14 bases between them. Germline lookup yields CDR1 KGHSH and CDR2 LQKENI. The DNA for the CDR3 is TGTGCCAGCTCACCAGGGCCGCTTCGTGGCGAGCAGTACTTC. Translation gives CASSPGPLRGEQYF. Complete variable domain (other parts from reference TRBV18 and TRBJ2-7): NAGVMQNPRHLVRRRGQEARLRCSPMKGHSHVYWYRQLPEEGLKFMVYLQKENIIDESGMPKERFSAEFPKEGPSILRIQQVVRGDSAAYFCASSPGPLRGEQYFGPGTRLTVT.

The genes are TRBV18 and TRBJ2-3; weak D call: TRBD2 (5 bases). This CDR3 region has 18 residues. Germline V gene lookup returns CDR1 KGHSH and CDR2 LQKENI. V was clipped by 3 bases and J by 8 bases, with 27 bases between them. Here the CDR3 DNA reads TGTGCCAGCTCACCGGACTTTGGCGGAGCGAGATCTTCAGGTACGCAGTATTTT. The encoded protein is CASSPDFGGARSSGTQYF.

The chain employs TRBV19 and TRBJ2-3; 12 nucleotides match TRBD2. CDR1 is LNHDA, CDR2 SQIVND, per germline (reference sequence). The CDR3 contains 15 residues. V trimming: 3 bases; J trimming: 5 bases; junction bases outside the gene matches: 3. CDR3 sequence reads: CASSMWTSGKDTQYF. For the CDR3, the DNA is TGTGCCAGTAGTATGTGGACTAGCGGGAAAGATACGCAGTATTTT.